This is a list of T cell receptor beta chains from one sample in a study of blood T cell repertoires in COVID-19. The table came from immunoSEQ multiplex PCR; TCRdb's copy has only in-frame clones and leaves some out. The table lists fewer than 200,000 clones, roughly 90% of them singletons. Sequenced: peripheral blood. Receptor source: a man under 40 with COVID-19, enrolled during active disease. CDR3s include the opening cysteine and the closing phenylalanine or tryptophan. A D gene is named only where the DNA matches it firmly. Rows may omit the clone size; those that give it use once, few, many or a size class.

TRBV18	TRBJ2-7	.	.	CASSPRNSLSYEQYF	TGTGCCAGCTCACCACGCAACAGCCTTTCCTACGAGCAGTACTTC
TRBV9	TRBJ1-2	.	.	CASSDRLDYGYTF	TGTGCCAGCAGTGACAGGTTGGACTATGGCTACACCTTC
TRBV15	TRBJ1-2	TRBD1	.	CATSSSGQGFGYTF	TGTGCCACCAGCAGTTCAGGACAGGGGTTTGGCTACACCTTC
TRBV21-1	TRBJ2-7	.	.	CASSTLLPPYEQYF	TGTGCCAGCAGCACCCTACTACCGCCCTACGAGCAGTACTTC
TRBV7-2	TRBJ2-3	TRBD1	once	CASSPSGGDTQYF	TGTGCCAGCAGCCCCTCAGGGGGAGATACGCAGTATTTT
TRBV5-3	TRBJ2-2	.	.	CARSLRLMNTGELFF	TGTGCCAGAAGCCTGAGGTTGATGAACACCGGGGAGCTGTTTTTT
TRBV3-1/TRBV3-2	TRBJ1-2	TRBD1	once	CASSPGLDRGYTF	TGTGCCAGCAGCCCAGGCCTGGACAGGGGCTACACCTTC
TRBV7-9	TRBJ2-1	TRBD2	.	CASHQIIGLDWNEQFF	TGTGCCAGCCACCAAATTATAGGACTAGACTGGAATGAGCAGTTCTTC
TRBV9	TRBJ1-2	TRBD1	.	CASSVHPGQPVYGYTF	TGTGCCAGCAGCGTTCATCCGGGACAGCCCGTCTATGGCTACACCTTC
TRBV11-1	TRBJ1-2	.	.	CASSLAQGNYGYTF	TGTGCCAGCAGCTTAGCGCAGGGTAACTATGGCTACACCTTC
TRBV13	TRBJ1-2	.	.	CASSVRTNRGYTF	TGTGCCAGCAGCGTACGGACAAATAGGGGCTACACCTTC
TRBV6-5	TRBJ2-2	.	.	CASRSGTRTGELFF	TGTGCCAGCCGATCCGGGACAAGGACCGGGGAGCTGTTTTTT
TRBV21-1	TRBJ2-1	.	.	CASSLRNRQGYEQFF	TGTGCCAGCAGCCTGCGCAATCGACAGGGATATGAGCAGTTCTTC
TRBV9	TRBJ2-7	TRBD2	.	CASSVEIAGVHEQYF	TGTGCCAGCAGCGTAGAAATAGCGGGAGTGCACGAGCAGTACTTC
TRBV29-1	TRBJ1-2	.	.	CSTPREGYGYTF	TGCAGCACCCCCCGGGAGGGCTATGGCTACACCTTC
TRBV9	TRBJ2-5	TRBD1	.	CASSPPGTGGRGETQYF	TGTGCCAGCAGCCCCCCGGGGACAGGGGGAAGAGGGGAGACCCAGTACTTC
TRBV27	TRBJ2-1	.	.	CASSSSTGFSYNEQFF	TGTGCCAGCAGTTCGTCGACAGGTTTCTCCTACAATGAGCAGTTCTTC
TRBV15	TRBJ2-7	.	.	CATSRQAGSFYEQYF	TGTGCCACCAGCAGACAAGCGGGTTCGTTCTACGAGCAGTACTTC
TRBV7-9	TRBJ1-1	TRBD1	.	CASSLRGRRNTEAFF	TGTGCCAGCAGCTTAAGGGGGCGGAGGAACACTGAAGCTTTCTTT
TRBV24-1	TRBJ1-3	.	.	CATHVGVGVGGNTIYF	TGTGCCACCCACGTCGGCGTCGGGGTCGGCGGAAACACCATATATTTT
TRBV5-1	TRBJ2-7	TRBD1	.	CASSLTGSYEQYF	TGCGCCAGCAGCCTGACAGGGTCCTACGAGCAGTACTTC
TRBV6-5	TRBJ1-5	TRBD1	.	CASRADRANQPQHF	TGTGCCAGCAGAGCCGACAGGGCAAATCAGCCCCAGCATTTT
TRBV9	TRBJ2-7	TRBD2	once	CASSVGGRSYEQYF	TGTGCCAGCAGCGTCGGCGGGAGGTCCTACGAGCAGTACTTC
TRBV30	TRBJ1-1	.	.	CAWSAAYPPLNTEAFF	TGTGCCTGGAGTGCAGCGTACCCACCTCTGAACACTGAAGCTTTCTTT
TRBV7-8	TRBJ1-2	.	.	CASSRDSDHYGYTF	TGTGCCAGCAGCCGCGACAGCGATCACTATGGCTACACCTTC
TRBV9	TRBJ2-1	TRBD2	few	CASSVRSSGGEAEQFF	TGTGCCAGCAGCGTTAGAAGTAGCGGGGGGGAGGCTGAGCAGTTCTTC
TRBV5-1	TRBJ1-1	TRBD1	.	CASSETGVEAFF	TGCGCCAGCAGCGAAACAGGGGTTGAAGCTTTCTTT
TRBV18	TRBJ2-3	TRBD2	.	CASSPPGTTSTDTQYF	TGTGCCAGCTCACCACCAGGGACTACTAGCACAGATACGCAGTATTTT